The present TCR beta chain was sequenced within a study of cytomegalovirus exposure and HLA in healthy donors. About the study: Counted in an early data release were about 85 million unique TCRs from HLA-typed donors.

Germline V gene lookup returns CDR1 SEHNR and CDR2 FQNEAQ (reference sequence). The CDR3 totals 14 residues. The germline V and J ends were trimmed by 1 base and 0 bases, with 4 bases remaining between them. The PCR made use of 60 Vbeta and 13 Jbeta primers. The assay was immunoSEQ multiplex PCR, and TCRdb's table has in-frame clones only and misses some. The top ten clones hold 1.5% to 2% of a sample with 130,000 to 150,000 clones, 65% to 80% of them seen once. With regard to this clone: Its specificity is unknown.

General study points: It was reported in a later analysis that an Asian-associated ancestry cluster showed fewer N-insertions than the approximately 670-donor mean. The authors reported that TCR beta sequences could predict HLA-A and HLA-B alleles. These predictions were accurate for most subjects in the first cohort. Cytomegalovirus-associated status was assigned to approximately 160 TCR beta chains.

V and J are TRBV7-9 and TRBJ2-4; no clear D gene. This TCR derives from a woman aged 40-49 years in good health and CMV-seronegative. The specimen sequenced was PBMCs. The DNA for the CDR3 is TGTGCCAGCAGCTTAGGGCAAGCCAAAAACATTCAGTACTTC. Protein sequence: CASSLGQAKNIQYF.